This T cell receptor beta chain was captured by sequencing in a study of OX40 agonist ivuxolimab in advanced cancers. Findings and limits, study-wide: At 0.1 to 3.0 mg/kg, CD4+ and CD8+ blood T cells expanded clonally by week 6.

Some clones are missing from TCRdb's copy, which holds only in-frame ones; the method was immunoSEQ multiplex PCR. Counted here are 70,000 to 90,000 clones, approximately 80% occurring once; the ten biggest clones make up roughly 7%. Concerning this clone: Its antigen remains unidentified.

Per germline, CDR1 SGDLS and CDR2 YYNGEE. The CDR3 is made up of 15 amino acids. V dropped 1 base and J dropped 11; count of bases not matched to a gene: 12. The sample consisted of CD4+ or CD8+ T cells sorted from blood, taken in a trial of the OX40 agonist ivuxolimab. The chain couples TRBV9 to TRBJ1-1; 9 bases align to TRBD1. This clonotype originated in an adult with an advanced solid tumor such as melanoma, head and neck, liver or kidney cancer. In nucleotides, the CDR3 is TGTGCCAGCAGCGTATTGCCGGGACAGGGCGCCAGGGCTTTCTTT. It codes for CASSVLPGQGARAFF.